The rows below give T cell receptor beta chains drawn from one sample of a study of T cell clonotyping in hematopoietic cell transplantation. Libraries were prepared by immunoSEQ multiplex PCR; TCRdb keeps only in-frame clonotypes and omits some of them. Of approximately 75,000 clones in the sample, approximately 94% were seen once. Input material: peripheral blood mononuclear cells. The receptors were gathered from a man aged 45-60 years in good health. Some clones in this sample may be carry-over from other donors' samples. CDR3s leave out the opening cysteine and the closing phenylalanine or tryptophan.

len: 14; j_gene: TRBJ2-7; v_gene: TRBV5-4; CDR3aa: ASSLASGSASYEQY
len: 13; j_gene: TRBJ2-7; v_gene: TRBV6-5; CDR3aa: ASSYAGTSSYEQY
len: 15; j_gene: TRBJ1-5; v_gene: TRBV18; CDR3aa: ASSPLGTGGRDQPQH
len: 14; j_gene: TRBJ2-5; v_gene: TRBV9; CDR3aa: ASSPHDQASWETQY
len: 14; j_gene: TRBJ1-2; v_gene: TRBV6-5; CDR3aa: ASSYTPGYTNYGYT
len: 12; j_gene: TRBJ1-5; v_gene: TRBV7-2; CDR3aa: ASKASGRNQPQH
len: 13; j_gene: TRBJ1-1; v_gene: TRBV28; CDR3aa: ASIPRTVMNTEAF
len: 13; j_gene: TRBJ1-5; v_gene: TRBV27; CDR3aa: ASSPGDFANQPQH
len: 11; j_gene: TRBJ2-7; v_gene: TRBV2; CDR3aa: ASSDSFGAEQY
len: 13; j_gene: TRBJ1-6; v_gene: TRBV7-3; CDR3aa: ASSGGFDTNSPLH
len: 12; j_gene: TRBJ2-4; v_gene: TRBV27; CDR3aa: ASSLGGNKNIQY